These 25 T cell receptor beta chains were all obtained from the same sample, sequenced in a study of beta chain features in type 1 diabetes. Whole-study results and caveats: In every one of the four CD4+ subsets, TCRB CDR3s were moderately but significantly shorter in Type 1 diabetes patients.

These receptors are not linked to any known antigen. The isolated RNA, all of it, was reverse transcribed, so expressed TCRB transcripts were what got sequenced. This table comes from immunoSEQ multiplex PCR, and its TCRdb copy is limited to in-frame clones, with some not included. The data show about 640,000 clones, with around an eighth seen just once and more than 0.1% held by the top ten. Material: naive CD4+ T cells from blood. All receptors derive from a young man with type 1 diabetes.

V usage is TRBV18 and J usage is TRBJ1-6, with 9 bases fitting TRBD1. This CDR3 comprises 15 residues. Trimming removed 5 bases from V and 8 bases from J; junction bases left unmatched: 7. CDR1 is KGHSH and CDR2 is LQKENI in the germline V gene. This chain's CDR3 is CASSSTGGADSPLHF. The CDR3 region has the DNA TGTGCCAGCTCATCAACAGGGGGCGCGGATTCACCCCTCCACTTT. Supplemented by reference TRBV18 and TRBJ1-6, the full variable domain reads NAGVMQNPRHLVRRRGQEARLRCSPMKGHSHVYWYRQLPEEGLKFMVYLQKENIIDESGMPKERFSAEFPKEGPSILRIQQVVRGDSAAYFCASSSTGGADSPLHFGNGTRLTVT.

This clone was detected a few times. The chain has TRBV7-9 and TRBJ2-1; 7 nucleotides align to TRBD1. After removal of 5 bases from V and 4 bases from J, the junction contained 8 bases not matched to a gene. From germline, CDR1 is SEHNR and CDR2 FQNEAQ (reference sequence). CDR3 length equals 15 residues. CDR3 DNA: TGTGCCAGCAGCGAACCCGGGACAGCATACAATGAGCAGTTCTTC. The encoded protein is CASSEPGTAYNEQFF. Combining the CDR3 with reference TRBV7-9 and TRBJ2-1 gives the whole variable domain DTGVSQNPRHKITKRGQNVTFRCDPISEHNRLYWYRQTLGQGPEFLTYFQNEAQLEKSRLLSDRFSAERPKGSFSTLEIQRTEQGDSAMYLCASSEPGTAYNEQFFGPGTRLTVL.

This chain joins TRBV9 and TRBJ2-1; possible D gene TRBD1, 6 bases. Between the trimmed V and J ends, which lost 0 bases and 10 bases, there was a span of 17 bases. CDR3 length equals 15 residues. Germline V gene data show CDR1 as SGDLS and CDR2 as YYNGEE. The CDR3 is CASSVEWTVLGEQFF. CDR3 bases: TGTGCCAGCAGCGTAGAGTGGACAGTTCTTGGGGAGCAGTTCTTC.

The rearrangement links TRBV7-9 to TRBJ2-5, with 9 nucleotides matching TRBD1. CDR1 SEHNR and CDR2 FQNEAQ come from the germline V gene (reference sequence). This CDR3 contains 16 residues. V shed 5 bases, J shed 3 bases, and the junction held 10 bases outside the gene matches. The CDR3 DNA reads as TGTGCCAGCAGCCATTACCAGGACAGGGGAAAAGAGACCCAGTACTTC. Its protein is CASSHYQDRGKETQYF.

On this clone itself: This sample includes further DNA sequences coding for the same CDR3. The rearrangement joins TRBV7-9 to TRBJ2-1; TRBD2 might be the D (5 bases). CDR3 length equals 12 residues. CDR1 is SEHNR and CDR2 is FQNEAQ in the germline V gene (reference sequence). Trimming removed 5 bases from V and 6 bases from J, with 8 bases in between. The CDR3 region has the DNA TGTGCCAGCAGCCCCACTAGCAATGAGCAGTTCTTC. Encoded protein: CASSPTSNEQFF.

This clone has a handful of counts. J is TRBJ2-7 and V is TRBV4-2; weak D call: TRBD1 (6 bases). Germline V gives CDR1 LGHNA, CDR2 YNFKEQ. V lost 0 bases and J lost 6, with 18 bases in between. The CDR3 consists of 16 residues. The CDR3: CASSQDSSDSLREQYF. CDR3 DNA: TGTGCCAGCAGCCAAGATTCTTCGGACAGTCTTCGCGAGCAGTACTTC.

This clone was counted between two and nine times. J is TRBJ2-3 and V is TRBV7-2; 8 nucleotides match TRBD1. V gave up 8 bases and J gave up 8 bases; unmatched junction bases: 12. The CDR3 is made up of 14 amino acids. CDR1 and CDR2 from the germline V gene are SGHTA and FQGNSA. The CDR3 here is CASGPNTGGSTQYF. CDR3 in DNA: TGTGCCAGCGGGCCGAATACAGGGGGTAGTACGCAGTATTTT.

The chain is built from TRBV11-2 and TRBJ1-6; 8 nucleotides line up with TRBD1. V lost 5 bases to trimming and J lost 7 bases; unmatched junction nucleotides: 10. This CDR3 has 16 residues. CDR1 SGHAT and CDR2 FQNNGV come from the germline V gene. Here the CDR3 DNA reads TGTGCCAGCAGCGTATCTCCTGACAGGGGCAATTCACCCCTCCACTTT. Its protein product is CASSVSPDRGNSPLHF.

This clone showed up just a few times. The chain couples TRBV11-2 to TRBJ2-3, with TRBD2 identical over 7 bases. This CDR3 has 13 amino acids. CDR1 SGHAT and CDR2 FQNNGV come from the germline V gene. The ends lost 8 bases at V and 6 bases at J; junction bases unmatched: 8. The CDR3 is CASRPPGGDTQYF. CDR3 sequence (DNA): TGTGCCAGCCGCCCTCCGGGAGGTGATACGCAGTATTTT.

This clone was recorded a few times. V usage is TRBV7-9 and J usage is TRBJ1-1; the D is unclear. Germline CDR1 reads SEHNR; CDR2 reads FQNEAQ (reference sequence). Trimming shortened V by 5 bases and J by 1 base, and 11 bases separated the two germline ends. The CDR3 loop spans 14 amino acids. The CDR3 sequence: CASSPYGENTEAFF. For the CDR3, the DNA is TGTGCCAGCAGCCCCTACGGCGAGAACACTGAAGCTTTCTTT. Complete variable domain (other parts from reference TRBV7-9 and TRBJ1-1): DTGVSQNPRHKITKRGQNVTFRCDPISEHNRLYWYRQTLGQGPEFLTYFQNEAQLEKSRLLSDRFSAERPKGSFSTLEIQRTEQGDSAMYLCASSPYGENTEAFFGQGTRLTVV.

The rearrangement uses TRBV6-6 and TRBJ1-4; 10 nucleotides line up with TRBD1. CDR1 is MNHNY and CDR2 is SVGAGI in the germline V gene (reference sequence). The CDR3 is made up of 16 amino acids. After removal of 2 bases from V and 0 bases from J, the junction contained 0 bases not matched to a gene. DNA for the CDR3: TGTGCCAGCAGTTACGGGACAGGGGCAACTAATGAAAAACTGTTTTTT. Its translation is CASSYGTGATNEKLFF.

The CDR3 DNA reads as TGTGCCATCAGTGATGGGGAAGCCTACAATGAGCAGTTCTTC. It codes for CAISDGEAYNEQFF. The gene calls are TRBV10-3 and TRBJ2-1; D gene ambiguous. Germline CDR1 and CDR2: ENHRY and SYGVKD. Trimming left V 3 bases short and J 2 bases short, with 8 bases between. CDR3 length: 14 amino acids.

This clone was counted a few times. The chain is built from TRBV7-6 and TRBJ2-6; D gene ambiguous. CDR1 and CDR2 (germline): SGHVS, FNYEAQ. CDR3 length equals 14 residues. Trimming shortened V by 3 bases and J by 0 bases, and 3 bases separated the two germline ends. This CDR3 reads CASSFYSGANVLTF. The CDR3 DNA reads TGTGCCAGCAGCTTCTACTCTGGGGCCAACGTCCTGACTTTC.

This clone was detected a few times. The rearrangement links TRBV7-6 to TRBJ2-3; D is undetermined. Germline CDR1 reads SGHVS; CDR2 reads FNYEAQ. With 4 bases removed from V and 6 bases from J, the gap between germline ends came to 23 bases. The CDR3 totals 17 residues. This chain's CDR3 is CASSYPITPKDGDTQYF. CDR3 coding DNA: TGTGCCAGCAGCTACCCAATAACCCCAAAGGACGGGGATACGCAGTATTTT.

The chain links TRBV2 to TRBJ2-5, with 9 nucleotides matching TRBD2. Germline lookup yields CDR1 SNHLY and CDR2 FYNNEI. The CDR3 runs to 13 residues. V trimming: 10 bases; J trimming: 3 bases; junction bases outside the gene matches: 6. CDR3 DNA: TGTGCCACCAGGCTAGCGGGGAAAGAGACCCAGTACTTC. Translated, it gives CATRLAGKETQYF.

This clone showed up just a few times. V usage is TRBV29-1 and J usage is TRBJ2-7, with 9 bases matching TRBD1. The CDR3 sequence is 12 residues long. The ends lost 4 bases at V and 6 bases at J; junction bases unmatched: 4. Germline loops: CDR1 SQVTM, CDR2 ANQGSEA. The CDR3 region has the DNA TGCAGCGTTGGGGACAGGGCCTCCGAGCAGTACTTC. It translates to CSVGDRASEQYF.

This clone was seen more than once but under ten times. V gene TRBV4-2 combines with J gene TRBJ2-2; D ambiguous. Trimming removed 0 bases at V and 5 bases at J, with 7 bases between. The germline CDR1 and CDR2 sequences are LGHNA and YNFKEQ. CDR3 length: 14 amino acids. Written as DNA, the CDR3 is TGTGCCAGCAGCCAAGAACAGCCAACCGGGGAGCTGTTTTTT. Translating gives CASSQEQPTGELFF.

This clone was counted between two and nine times. V usage is TRBV28 and J usage is TRBJ2-7, with 8 bases that match TRBD2. The germline V gene has CDR1 MDHEN and CDR2 SYDVKM. CDR3 length: 14 residues. With 3 bases clipped from V and 4 bases from J, the junction kept 5 bases outside the gene matches. The CDR3 region is CASSFAGGRYEQYF. Here the CDR3 DNA reads TGTGCCAGCAGTTTTGCGGGGGGTCGGTACGAGCAGTACTTC.

The chain employs TRBV28 and TRBJ2-6; 8 bases align to TRBD1. Germline assignment: CDR1 MDHEN and CDR2 SYDVKM. The CDR3 is 17 residues long. With 6 bases clipped from V and 1 base from J, the junction kept 8 bases outside the gene matches. CDR3 sequence reads: CASRQGAFISGANVLTF. The CDR3 bases are TGTGCCAGCAGGCAGGGGGCGTTTATTTCTGGGGCCAACGTCCTGACTTTC.

The chain has TRBV12-5 and TRBJ1-6; D possibly corresponds to TRBD1 (5 bases). The V end was cut by 3 bases, the J end by 7 bases, with 13 bases between. CDR3 length: 15 residues. Germline V gene lookup returns CDR1 LGHNT and CDR2 FRNRAP. The CDR3 coding sequence is TGTGCTAGTGGTTTAGATTCAGGGAGCAATTCACCCCTCCACTTT. This codes for CASGLDSGSNSPLHF.

In DNA, the CDR3 is TGTGCCAGCTCGGCAGGGAGAGACAATGAGCAGTTCTTC. It codes for CASSAGRDNEQFF. The gene calls are TRBV18 and TRBJ2-1; either TRBD1 or TRBD2 may supply D (5 bases each). Between the trimmed V and J ends, which lost 6 bases and 5 bases, there was a span of 11 bases. Germline V gene lookup returns CDR1 KGHSH and CDR2 LQKENI. This CDR3 has 13 amino acids.

This clone has just a few counts. The chain joins TRBV6-5 to TRBJ2-7; TRBD1 matches at 10 bases. The V gene end was trimmed by 8 bases and the J gene end by 0 bases; junction bases not matched to a gene: 4. CDR1 and CDR2 from the germline V gene are MNHEY and SVGAGI. The CDR3 contains 14 residues. For the CDR3, the DNA is TGTGCCAGCGTCGGACAGGGGGGCTCCTACGAGCAGTACTTC. Amino acid sequence: CASVGQGGSYEQYF.

This clone was seen a few times. The chain is built from TRBV4-2 and TRBJ2-3; D perhaps matches TRBD2 (5 bases). The CDR3 is made up of 13 amino acids. The germline gives CDR1 LGHNA, CDR2 YNFKEQ. Trimming took off 5 bases at V and 3 bases at J, with 9 bases between the two ends. The CDR3: CASSGRGTDTQYF. The CDR3 DNA follows: TGTGCCAGCAGCGGCCGGGGTACAGATACGCAGTATTTT.

This chain links TRBV5-6 with TRBJ2-7; D not certain. The germline CDR1 and CDR2 sequences are SGHDT and YYEEEE. CDR3 length: 14 amino acids. Trimming took 5 bases from V and 0 from J, leaving 12 bases between them. This CDR3 is CASRKVGSSYEQYF. CDR3 in DNA: TGTGCCAGCAGGAAGGTGGGGTCCTCCTACGAGCAGTACTTC.

This chain connects TRBV5-6 to TRBJ2-1; D is perhaps TRBD1 (5 bases). The V end lost 3 bases, the J end lost 4 bases, and 14 bases lay between the germline ends. The germline CDR1 and CDR2 sequences are SGHDT and YYEEEE. The length of the CDR3 is 15 residues. As DNA, the CDR3 is TGTGCCAGCAGCTCACCTCCACAGGATTACAATGAGCAGTTCTTC. Translating it yields CASSSPPQDYNEQFF.